What follows is one TCR beta chain and its context. The table lists this clonotype with a few counts. The antigen it binds to is not known. No qualities accompany the bases; no much larger clone lies one base away. All donors were healthy Caucasians. The twin cohort comprised three pairs of female monozygotic twins, all aged about 18 to 29 years. Peripheral blood mononuclear cells were the source from which RNA for the TCR libraries was isolated. The data were taken from a study of identical twins (dated by TCRdb to 2015 to 2016). With respect to the entire study: The study deep-sequenced TCR alpha and beta repertoires from monozygotic twins, unrelated adults of various ages and cord blood to test whether fetal clonotypes persist. To rule out contamination, replicate twin experiments were performed at different times with different library preparation protocols.

Including cysteine and phenylalanine, the CDR3 has 18 amino acids. The sequence is cut down to CDR3 DNA, 54 bases in frame from base 1. The germline V gene encodes CDR1 SGHDN and CDR2 FVKESK. V loses 4 bases at its end and J loses 4 bases; junction bases beyond the gene matches: 15. Libraries were built with 5' RACE. These reads were obtained on an Illumina HiSeq 2000. Template switching introduced a universal primer binding site; the final cDNA contained a unique molecular identifier, enabling accurate counting of TCR cDNA molecules. Specific primers in the conserved constant-segment region were used to synthesize first-strand cDNA for TCR alpha and beta chains. To control for contamination, every cDNA library was double barcoded, receiving both a SMART-Mk sample barcode and Illumina barcodes. TruSeq adapter sequences, together with Illumina sample barcodes, were added in two successive PCR steps. The Illumina HiSeq platform was used with custom primers to sequence TCR alpha and beta cDNA libraries. Turning to the authors' computational methods: Raw reads were processed with MiGEC to extract unique molecular identifiers, and MiXCR was used to determine CDR3 positions. For each individual, recombination models were inferred using an EM algorithm with the repgenHMM and IGoR tools. The tcR package in R was used for shared clonotype analysis, with sharing normalized by the product of cloneset sizes. Out-of-frame nonproductive sequences were analyzed to study raw recombination free of thymic and clonal selection effects. TCRdb reanalyzed the raw reads on its own, using fastp at Q25 for trimming and MiXCR for clone calling, and kept in-frame beta chains. Here each entry gathers all rows of one CDR3 protein and keeps the most common genes and DNA. These V and J calls derive from TCRdb rather than the authors' analysis. This sample comprises hundreds of thousands of distinct CDR3 sequences, approximately 22% of them detected only once. The top ten hold around 4.5% of the sample.

The study at large found these results: Compared with coincidental sharing between unrelated individuals, an excess of low generation-probability sequences was observed among out-of-frame TCR alpha sequences shared between twins. In monozygotic twins, recombination models systematically underestimated out-of-frame TCR alpha sharing, but the models matched the sharing seen between unrelated individuals. Zero-insertion analyses could be partly confounded by invariant T cells such as MAIT and iNKT, although diverse VJ usage argued against such confounding for most clonotypes. Fewer insertions were carried by abundant cord blood beta clonotypes, a similar but weaker trend appeared in young adult naive repertoires, and no such trend appeared in memory repertoires. Excess twin sharing in beta out-of-frame sequences was weaker because fewer shared sequences lowered the signal-to-noise ratio. Because the same donors could not be followed over many years, the conclusions depended on cross-sectional statistical analysis.

A further study also used this sample, focusing on T cells expressing NK-cell markers. As that second study puts it: Eight donors provided sorted CD3+CD56+NKG2C+, CD3+CD56+NKG2C- and CD3+CD56-NKG2C+ T-cell subsets, whose TCR beta-chain repertoires were profiled. Of the eight sequenced donors, seven were found to be HCMV-seropositive and one was found to be HCMV-seronegative. To restrict sorting to alphabetaTCR-expressing T cells, an anti-gammadeltaTCR antibody was added in several experiments. In roughly six donors, the dominant CD3+CD56+NKG2C+ clonotypes were among the top 10 CD8+ clonotypes and accounted for about 1.0-8% of CD8+ T cells. Those dominant clonotypes were again the most abundant among CD3+CD56-NKG2C+ cells in a few donors, at about 28.3-65%. It remained unclear whether the expanded NKG2C-expressing T cell clones were specific for HCMV antigens. Randomly selected healthy volunteers, three men and five women, were used as the eight sequenced donors. HCMV-specific IgG was detected in serum with a commercial ELISA kit to determine HCMV serostatus. Bulk peripheral blood T-cell repertoires were additionally sequenced from unsorted PBMC for a handful of donors. MIGEC was used to demultiplex reads and group reads by UMI, and MiTCR was used to assemble and quantify clonotypes. To remove erroneous sequences, TCR cDNA sequences were retained only when supported by two or more reads. The tcR package was used for downstream repertoire analysis, with clonotypes matched between fractions based on CDR3 nucleotide sequence plus V segment. VDJmatch was used to annotate antigen specificity against VDJdb, with one amino acid substitution allowed in CDR3.

The sequence derives from a woman aged 18-29 years in good health. Recombination joined TRBV14 with TRBJ2-3; TRBD1 agrees with 9 junctional bases. Source material: PBMCs. The CDR3 corresponds to CASSPLGGTGSFADTQYF. The nucleotide sequence reads as follows: TGTGCCAGCAGCCCCCTGGGTGGGACAGGGTCGTTCGCAGATACGCAGTATTTT.